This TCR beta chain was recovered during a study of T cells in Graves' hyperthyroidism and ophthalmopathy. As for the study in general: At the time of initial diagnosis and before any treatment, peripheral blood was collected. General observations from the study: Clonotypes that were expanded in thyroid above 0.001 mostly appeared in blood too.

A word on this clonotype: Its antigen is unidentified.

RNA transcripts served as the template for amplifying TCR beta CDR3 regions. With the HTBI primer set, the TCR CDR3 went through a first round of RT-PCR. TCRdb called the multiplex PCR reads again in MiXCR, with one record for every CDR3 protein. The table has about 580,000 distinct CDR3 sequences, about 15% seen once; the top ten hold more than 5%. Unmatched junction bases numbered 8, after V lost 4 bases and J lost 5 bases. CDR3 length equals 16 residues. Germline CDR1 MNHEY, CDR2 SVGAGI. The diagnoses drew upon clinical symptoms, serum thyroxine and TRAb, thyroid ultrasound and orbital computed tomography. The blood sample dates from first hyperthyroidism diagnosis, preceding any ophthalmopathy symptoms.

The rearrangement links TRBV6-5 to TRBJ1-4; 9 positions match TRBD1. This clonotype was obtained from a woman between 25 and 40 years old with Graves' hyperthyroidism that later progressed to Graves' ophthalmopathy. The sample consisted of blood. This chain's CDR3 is CASSLTGGQENEKLFF. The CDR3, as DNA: TGTGCCAGCAGTTTGACAGGGGGGCAGGAGAATGAAAAACTGTTTTTT.